These 32 T cell receptor beta chains came from one sample sequenced in a study of cytomegalovirus exposure and HLA in healthy donors (dated by TCRdb to 2016 to 2017). Libraries came from the immunoSEQ multiplex PCR assay. A mixture of 60 forward primers for TCR Vbeta segments and 13 reverse primers for TCR Jbeta segments was used in the multiplex PCR. TCRdb stores this immuneACCESS table with in-frame sequences only. Part of the clones is absent; in the studies checked, under half of the shortfall reflects unresolved V genes, and no reason is known for the rest. This sample has roughly 220,000 clones in its table, and 55% to 75% of those were observed once. The ten most abundant clones make up around 2.6% of the sample. The sequencing input was PBMCs. The receptors here all came from a man in his forties or fifties in good health and CMV-seropositive.

The chain links TRBV28 to TRBJ1-5; D is undetermined. Germline V gives CDR1 MDHEN, CDR2 SYDVKM. The CDR3 has 16 amino acids. V was cut by 3 bases and J by 3 bases, with 15 bases left in between. The CDR3: CASSLSDMVPNQPQHF. CDR3 DNA sequence: TGTGCCAGCAGTTTGTCAGACATGGTCCCCAATCAGCCCCAGCATTTT.

This clone came up once. V gene TRBV19 combines with J gene TRBJ2-1; no definite D call. The CDR3 length is 13 residues. Germline values: CDR1 LNHDA, CDR2 SQIVND (reference sequence). V was cut by 7 bases and J by 4 bases, with 11 bases left in between. The CDR3 coding sequence is TGTGCCAGTACCGTCACGGGTTACAATGAGCAGTTCTTC. Amino acid sequence: CASTVTGYNEQFF.

The rearrangement uses TRBV5-6 and TRBJ2-7; 9 bases align to TRBD1. The CDR3 length is 16 residues. Germline loops: CDR1 SGHDT, CDR2 YYEEEE. J lost 0 bases, V lost 4 bases, and 8 bases had no gene match. CDR3 loop: CASSPDRGSYSYEQYF. The CDR3 coding sequence is TGTGCCAGCAGCCCCGACAGGGGGTCGTACTCCTACGAGCAGTACTTC.

The chain recombines TRBV27 with TRBJ2-7, with D perhaps matching TRBD1 (6 bases). The germline V gene has CDR1 MNHEY and CDR2 SMNVEV (reference sequence). The germline V and J ends were trimmed by 4 bases and 3 bases, with 13 bases remaining between them. The CDR3 runs 14 residues. The DNA of the CDR3 is TGTGCCAGCAGTTCCAGGGGTAGAGGCTACGAGCAGTACTTC. As protein: CASSSRGRGYEQYF.

Here the CDR3 reads CASSTSQGGDTQYF. CDR3 nucleotide sequence: TGTGCCAGTAGTACTTCTCAGGGAGGAGATACGCAGTATTTT. This chain uses TRBV19 with TRBJ2-3; D may be TRBD2 (6 bases). This CDR3 is built from 14 residues. V was pared by 4 bases and J by 5 bases, with 13 bases between. The germline gives CDR1 LNHDA, CDR2 SQIVND (reference sequence).

The J gene is TRBJ2-5, the V gene TRBV27; 8 bases agree with TRBD1. The J call could be wrong; TRBJ2-7 is a better fit for the DNA end. This CDR3 contains 14 residues. Germline V CDR1 and CDR2: MNHEY, SMNVEV (reference sequence). CDR3 loop: CASSLGQGAYEQYF. Written as DNA, the CDR3 is TGTGCCAGCAGTTTGGGGCAGGGGGCTTACGAGCAGTACTTC.

This clone appeared a few times. The V gene is TRBV7-7, the J gene TRBJ2-5; possible D gene TRBD1, 5 bases. The tail of the sequence fits TRBJ2-7 better, so the J call may be wrong. The CDR3 sequence is 13 residues long. Germline V gene lookup returns CDR1 SSHAT and CDR2 FNYEAQ (reference sequence). This chain's CDR3 is CASSLADSYEQYF. For the CDR3, the DNA is TGTGCCAGCAGCTTAGCCGACAGCTACGAGCAGTACTTC.

Only a few counts were recorded for this clone. The chain combines TRBV6-5 with TRBJ2-7; 9 bases are shared with TRBD1. Germline V lookup: CDR1 MNHEY, CDR2 SVGAGI. Trimming removed 6 bases from V and 1 base from J; junction bases left unmatched: 4. The CDR3 loop spans 14 amino acids. The CDR3 coding sequence is TGTGCCAGCAGGGGGACAGGGAGTTCCTACGAGCAGTACTTC. This encodes CASRGTGSSYEQYF.

This clone has only a few counts. This rearrangement joins TRBV27 to TRBJ1-2, with a possible D match to TRBD1 (6 bases). Germline V gene data show CDR1 as MNHEY and CDR2 as SMNVEV (reference sequence). V lost 3 bases to trimming and J lost 3 bases, with 14 bases between them. The CDR3 extends over 15 amino acids. The CDR3: CASSFGQGLDYGYTF. For the CDR3, the DNA is TGTGCCAGCAGTTTTGGTCAGGGGCTGGACTATGGCTACACCTTC.

As for this clone: Other nucleotide sequences in the sample specify the same CDR3. The chain couples TRBV19 to TRBJ1-5, with 7 bases aligning to TRBD1. The CDR3 runs 15 residues. CDR1 is LNHDA and CDR2 is SQIVND in the germline V gene (reference sequence). With 3 bases clipped from V and 2 bases from J, the junction kept 4 bases outside the gene matches. The CDR3 is CASSIGTDGNQPQHF. The CDR3 DNA follows: TGTGCCAGTAGTATCGGGACAGATGGCAATCAGCCCCAGCATTTT.

The chain combines TRBV19 with TRBJ1-1; a weak D match, TRBD1 (6 bases). Trimming left V 5 bases short and J 0 bases short, with 16 bases between. This CDR3 comprises 16 residues. The germline V gene encodes CDR1 LNHDA and CDR2 SQIVND (reference sequence). CDR3 coding DNA: TGTGCCAGTAGTCTAGGACAGCTCCCAATGAACACTGAAGCTTTCTTT. Protein: CASSLGQLPMNTEAFF. The complete variable domain, with remaining parts taken from reference TRBV19 and TRBJ1-1, reads DGGITQSPKYLFRKEGQNVTLSCEQNLNHDAMYWYRQDPGQGLRLIYYSQIVNDFQKGDIAEGYSVSREKKESFPLTVTSAQKNPTAFYLCASSLGQLPMNTEAFFGQGTRLTVV.

This clone has just a few counts. The V call is TRBV14, the J call TRBJ2-2; 7 bases match TRBD2. The CDR3 spans 16 residues. The J segment lost 3 bases and the V segment lost 3 bases, leaving 7 bases of the junction unmatched. Germline CDR1 reads SGHDN; CDR2 reads FVKESK. CDR3 DNA: TGTGCCAGCAGCCAGACGGGACTATCACACACCGGGGAGCTGTTTTTT. As protein: CASSQTGLSHTGELFF.

This clone came up a few times. The chain employs TRBV5-6 and TRBJ1-6, with 8 bases fitting TRBD1. Per germline, CDR1 SGHDT and CDR2 YYEEEE. V gave up 0 bases and J gave up 9 bases; unmatched junction bases: 8. The length of the CDR3 is 16 residues. CDR3 region: CASSLEAGGLFSPLHF. CDR3 DNA sequence: TGTGCCAGCAGCTTGGAGGCAGGGGGCCTGTTTTCACCCCTCCACTTT.

This chain connects TRBV6-5 to TRBJ2-7; 11 nucleotides line up with TRBD2. This CDR3 is built from 15 residues. Germline lookup yields CDR1 MNHEY and CDR2 SVGAGI. Unmatched junction bases numbered 6, after V lost 6 bases and J lost 2 bases. The CDR3 DNA is TGTGCCAGCAGCCGCGGGACTAGCGGTACCTACGAGCAGTACTTC. Protein: CASSRGTSGTYEQYF.

This chain uses TRBV10-1 with TRBJ2-1, with 8 bases matching TRBD2. Germline loops: CDR1 WNHNN, CDR2 SYGVQD (reference sequence). The CDR3 has 15 residues. The junction had 2 bases not matched to a gene; V was cut back by 3 bases and J by 1 base. The CDR3 bases are TGCGCCAGCAGTGACGCGGGGGGATCCTACAATGAGCAGTTCTTC. This sequence encodes CASSDAGGSYNEQFF.

The chain carries TRBV14 and TRBJ1-1; 12 bases match TRBD1. The ends lost 4 bases at V and 11 bases at J; junction bases unmatched: 11. Germline V gene sequence: CDR1 SGHDN, CDR2 FVKESK. The CDR3 sequence is 15 residues long. CDR3 bases: TGTGCCAGCAGCCCCTGGGACAGGGGGCGAGATTGGGCTTTCTTT. It yields the protein CASSPWDRGRDWAFF.

The chain combines TRBV12-5 with TRBJ2-1; 7 nucleotides align to TRBD1. Germline assignment: CDR1 LGHNT and CDR2 FRNRAP. After removal of 6 bases from V and 7 bases from J, the junction contained 9 bases not matched to a gene. The CDR3 runs to 14 residues. CDR3 protein: CASGQTGAPNEQFF. The CDR3 DNA reads as TGTGCTAGTGGCCAAACAGGGGCCCCTAATGAGCAGTTCTTC.

V usage is TRBV6-1 and J usage is TRBJ1-5, with D unresolved. CDR1 and CDR2 from the germline V gene are MNHNS and SASEGT. This CDR3 comprises 14 residues. Trimming pared 6 bases from V and 0 bases from J, leaving 9 bases between. CDR3 bases: TGTGCCAGCAGGTTAGAAAATAGCAATCAGCCCCAGCATTTT. Protein: CASRLENSNQPQHF.

This clone was recorded a few times. The V gene is TRBV29-1, the J gene TRBJ2-2, with D unclear. The CDR3 runs 14 residues. V shed 4 bases and J shed 6 bases, with 15 bases lying between them. CDR1 is SQVTM, CDR2 ANQGSEA, per germline. The CDR3 nucleotides read TGCAGCGTTGTTTTCACACCCAGCGCCGGGGAGCTGTTTTTT. This sequence encodes CSVVFTPSAGELFF.

The rearrangement joins TRBV27 to TRBJ1-5; 7 nucleotides align to TRBD1. Trimming took 0 bases from V and 4 from J; bases not matched to a gene: 12. CDR3 size: 18 residues. The germline V gene encodes CDR1 MNHEY and CDR2 SMNVEV (reference sequence). The CDR3 protein is CASSLSRTVHRGNQPQHF. CDR3 nucleotides: TGTGCCAGCAGTTTATCCCGAACTGTACACAGGGGAAATCAGCCCCAGCATTTT.

This clone was observed a few times. The chain combines TRBV6-5 with TRBJ1-2; no firm D call. This CDR3 region has 14 residues. From germline, CDR1 is MNHEY and CDR2 SVGAGI. The ends were cut back, 1 base at V and 4 bases at J, with 10 bases in the middle. The CDR3 DNA follows: TGTGCCAGCAGTTACTTGGAGGGTTTCTATGGCTACACCTTC. Amino acids: CASSYLEGFYGYTF.

The chain recombines TRBV5-1 with TRBJ1-1; D is perhaps TRBD1 (5 bases). The CDR3 extends over 11 amino acids. V lost 4 bases to trimming and J lost 12 bases, with 13 bases between them. From germline, CDR1 is SGHRS and CDR2 YFSETQ. The CDR3 DNA sequence: TGCGCCAGCAGCCTGCAGGGTTGGACTTTCTTT. It translates to CASSLQGWTFF.

J is TRBJ1-6 and V is TRBV7-8, with no clear D. Germline V gene lookup returns CDR1 SGHVS and CDR2 FQNEAQ. This CDR3 region has 16 residues. Trimming shortened V by 5 bases and J by 0 bases, and 11 bases separated the two germline ends. CDR3 in amino acids: CASSPRHSSYNSPLHF. The CDR3 bases are TGTGCCAGCAGCCCCCGACACAGCTCCTATAATTCACCCCTCCACTTT.

A note on this clone: Other DNA sequences within the sample encode an identical CDR3. This sequence joins TRBV5-1 and TRBJ1-1; D is possibly TRBD1 (5 bases). This CDR3 is 14 amino acids long. Germline values: CDR1 SGHRS, CDR2 YFSETQ. The V end was cut by 4 bases, the J end by 1 base, with 11 bases between. The CDR3 DNA is TGCGCCAGCAGCAAGGGGCCTTCGAACACTGAAGCTTTCTTT. This codes for CASSKGPSNTEAFF.

The genes are TRBV2 and TRBJ1-6; D uncertain. Trimming shortened V by 2 bases and J by 0 bases, and 5 bases separated the two germline ends. The germline CDR1 and CDR2 sequences are SNHLY and FYNNEI. The CDR3 contains 15 residues. The CDR3 DNA follows: TGTGCCAGCAGTGAATGGAGCTCCTATAATTCACCCCTCCACTTT. Amino acids: CASSEWSSYNSPLHF.

The rearrangement links TRBV2 to TRBJ1-6, with D possibly being TRBD1 (5 bases). Trimming removed 4 bases at V and 9 bases at J, with 13 bases between. Germline CDR1 reads SNHLY; CDR2 reads FYNNEI. This CDR3 contains 14 residues. The CDR3 sequence: CASSGGDSSSPLHF. As DNA, the CDR3 is TGTGCCAGCAGTGGAGGAGACAGTAGTTCACCCCTCCACTTT.

The chain joins TRBV7-3 to TRBJ2-3; D might be TRBD1 (5 bases). Trimming shortened V by 0 bases and J by 0 bases, and 13 bases separated the two germline ends. The V gene's germline CDR1 is SGHTA and CDR2 FQGTGA. The CDR3 is 17 residues long. The DNA for the CDR3 is TGTGCCAGCAGCTTAACGGCGGCAGGGCCTAGCACAGATACGCAGTATTTT. Its translation is CASSLTAAGPSTDTQYF.

This chain uses TRBV7-9 with TRBJ1-3; D gene unclear. Trimming pared 6 bases from V and 0 bases from J, leaving 9 bases between. Germline CDR1 reads SEHNR; CDR2 reads FQNEAQ (reference sequence). The CDR3 is made up of 14 amino acids. The CDR3 sequence: CASRSGSSGNTIYF. The CDR3 bases are TGTGCCAGCAGATCGGGAAGCTCTGGAAACACCATATATTTT.

The J gene is TRBJ1-2, the V gene TRBV19; 9 nucleotides agree with TRBD1. The CDR3 length is 15 residues. V lost 4 bases to trimming and J lost 5 bases; unmatched junction nucleotides: 8. Germline V gives CDR1 LNHDA, CDR2 SQIVND (reference sequence). CDR3 residues: CASSRGTGKEYGYTF. In nucleotides, the CDR3 is TGTGCCAGTAGTAGAGGGACAGGGAAAGAGTATGGCTACACCTTC.

V gene TRBV6-6 combines with J gene TRBJ1-2; 8 bases align to TRBD1. J was trimmed by 3 bases and V by 8 bases; bases with no gene match: 5. The CDR3 length is 13 residues. Germline V CDR1 and CDR2: MNHNY, SVGAGI (reference sequence). The chain's CDR3 is CASRRGQDYGYTF. In DNA form, the CDR3 reads TGTGCCAGCCGGCGGGGACAGGACTATGGCTACACCTTC.

This clone has just a few counts. CDR3 DNA: TGTGCCAGCAGCTGGGGACACTCCTACGAGCAGTACTTC. Translating it yields CASSWGHSYEQYF. The V call is TRBV11-2, the J call TRBJ2-7; tentatively, D is TRBD1 (6 bases). The CDR3 extends over 13 amino acids. Germline values: CDR1 SGHAT, CDR2 FQNNGV. V dropped 4 bases and J dropped 0 bases, with 7 bases sitting between them.

The gene calls are TRBV28 and TRBJ2-5; TRBD1 aligns across 10 bases. This CDR3 has 15 amino acids. J gave up 5 bases and V 8 bases, and 11 bases lay outside the gene matches. Germline CDR1 and CDR2: MDHEN and SYDVKM. DNA for the CDR3: TGTGCCAGCCGGGGGGGGGACAGGGGAAGGGAGACCCAGTACTTC. This encodes CASRGGDRGRETQYF.